The sequence of this T cell receptor beta chain was determined in a study of cytomegalovirus exposure and HLA in healthy donors. Broader study findings: One cluster of highly shared sequence variants probably arose as a sequencing artifact. Reported results showed that the classifier diagnosed cytomegalovirus status with high specificity and sensitivity. Follow-up analysis later connected one missense variant in DCLRE1C with trimming of TCR beta V- and J-genes.

Remarks on this clone: Its antigen is not identified.

PCR involved 60 Vbeta and 13 Jbeta primers. The data were produced by immunoSEQ multiplex PCR, yet TCRdb's version contains in-frame clones alone and is incomplete. There are approximately 90,000 clones in the sample; approximately 71% occur only once, and under 2.5% lies in the top ten. CDR1 is SGHRS and CDR2 is YFSETQ in the germline V gene. This CDR3 comprises 12 residues. The V and J ends lost 4 bases and 2 bases respectively, with 5 bases between them. The chain joins TRBV5-1 to TRBJ2-3; D call uncertain. The material sequenced was PBMCs. This TCR was recovered from a man aged 35-49 years in good health and CMV-seronegative. CDR3 residues: CASSGATDTQYF. The CDR3 region has the DNA TGCGCCAGCAGCGGAGCCACAGATACGCAGTATTTT.